A single T cell receptor beta chain is shown here with its context. Its cognate antigen is unknown. CDR1 ENHRY and CDR2 SYGVKD come from the germline V gene. Deletions cut 8 bases from V and 7 bases from J, with 17 bases between. The CDR3 sequence is 13 residues long. The assay was carried out at the deep level. Method: immunoSEQ multiplex PCR; TCRdb's copy keeps in-frame clones and lacks some. This sample has 330,000 or so clones, with roughly 80% found just once. The data originate from a study of shared clonotypes between healthy human individuals. Study-level information: The composition of the donors was a couple of women and a few men aged 18 to 49.

General study points: On the whole, naive subsets had larger estimated richness than memory subsets had.

This TCR derives from a man aged 25 to 40 in good health. The sequenced material came from memory CD4+ T cells sorted from blood. Documented subset: CD45RA-negative fraction. V and J are TRBV10-3 and TRBJ2-5; possible D gene TRBD2, 5 bases. CDR3 region: CAIALGEDGTQYF. The CDR3 coding sequence is TGTGCCATCGCGCTCGGGGAAGACGGGACCCAGTACTTC.